This T cell receptor (beta chain) originates from a study of beta chain features in type 1 diabetes (dated by TCRdb to the late 2010s). For context, the study as a whole: Mean age, gender distribution, total cell number and subset yield did not differ between patients and healthy donors. A total of just under 110,000,000 sorted cells were examined across all samples, and RNA yield correlated strongly with the number of cells per subset. The study compared TCRB repertoires of sorted circulating CD4+ T cell subsets between recently diagnosed type 1 diabetes patients and matched healthy donors. Whereas all 30 or so donors provided naive and central memory subsets, regulatory and stem cell-like memory subsets were isolated from just 8 patients and about 8 healthy donors. Broad study findings and their caveats: Naive, central memory and regulatory TCRB repertoires appeared to be more similar among patients than among healthy donors. Shorter templates might be favored by PCR, yet because patient and control samples were amplified and corrected together, any such skew would affect both groups equally. A moderate but significant shortening of TCRB CDR3 length was observed in type 1 diabetes patients in all four CD4+ subsets. Sequencing cDNA rather than genomic DNA could over-represent highly expressing activated cells, although activation and CD3 levels did not differ between groups. Because the HLA sub-analyses included only small numbers of individuals, any influence of HLA type on TCRB rearrangement was left unresolved. At VDJ recombination sites, patients with type 1 diabetes made fewer insertions and deleted more nucleotides, a pattern implying thymic rearrangement abnormalities.

V trim: 4 bases; J trim: 9 bases; unmatched bases: 14. Spanning cysteine to phenylalanine, the CDR3 consists of 17 amino acids. The sequence is cut down to CDR3 DNA, 51 bases in frame from base 1. Reading the germline V gene gives CDR1 SGHAT and CDR2 FQNNGV. Worth noting for this clone: No cognate antigen has been identified for it. Base qualities are not recorded, but no much larger clone differs from it by a single base.

Each donor gave one peripheral blood draw, roughly 110 mL on average, collected into heparinised tubes. A BD FACSAria II and a panel including CD45RO, CCR7, CD25, CD127, CD95 and CD27 were used to sort naive, central memory, regulatory and stem cell-like memory CD4+ T cells. All sorted populations exceeded 95% purity. PBMCs were isolated right away by Lymphoprep density gradient centrifugation and were stained directly, without culture. Samples were stained and sorted in pairs, with one healthy donor and one patient per experiment, so that batch effects were minimized. The High Capacity cDNA Reverse Transcription Kit was used to reverse transcribe all of the isolated RNA, meaning that expressed TCRB transcripts were what got sequenced. Deep immunoSEQ sequencing was applied to naive, central memory and regulatory T cell samples, giving an average of about 3.7 million total reads per sample. After sorted cells were lysed in RLT buffer, RNA was extracted with DNase-treated RNeasy Micro or Mini kits, with the choice depending on cell number. Each cell subset was processed separately to prevent cross-contamination, with patient and healthy donor samples processed together. The immunoSEQ multiplex PCR was used to amplify TCRB sequences from cDNA, generating 87-bp fragments that spanned the CDR3 region. Amplicons were sequenced on the Illumina HiSeq platform. The original pipeline was this. PCR bias was corrected computationally using synthetic template baselines, and reads within Hamming distance 2 were collapsed, with unmergeable singletons discarded. By aligning reads against IMGT, V, D and J genes, CDR3 length, and insertions or deletions at six rearrangement sites were assigned. Clonotype counts were normalized to sorted cell number within each subset before computing true diversity and Gini coefficients with the tcR R package. Repertoire sharing was quantified using the overlap coefficient calculated on TCRB nucleotide sequences. Not all clones reach the TCRdb copy of this immuneACCESS table, which keeps in-frame sequences only. Checked studies attribute under half of the gap to unresolved V genes and leave the rest unexplained. The V and J calls and clone size were taken over from that table, and D and trimming were inferred from the DNA. Here the sample has 310,000 or so clones; roughly 8.8% occur a single time. The leading ten clones occupy roughly 1% of the sample.

The chain joins TRBV11-2 to TRBJ2-1, with 11 bases matching TRBD2. The receptor was isolated from a man under 40 with type 1 diabetes. The sequenced sample was central memory CD4+ T cells from blood. The CDR3 protein: CASSSTPTSGGGSEQFF. DNA sequence: TGTGCCAGCAGCTCCACACCCACTAGCGGGGGTGGGAGTGAGCAGTTCTTC.